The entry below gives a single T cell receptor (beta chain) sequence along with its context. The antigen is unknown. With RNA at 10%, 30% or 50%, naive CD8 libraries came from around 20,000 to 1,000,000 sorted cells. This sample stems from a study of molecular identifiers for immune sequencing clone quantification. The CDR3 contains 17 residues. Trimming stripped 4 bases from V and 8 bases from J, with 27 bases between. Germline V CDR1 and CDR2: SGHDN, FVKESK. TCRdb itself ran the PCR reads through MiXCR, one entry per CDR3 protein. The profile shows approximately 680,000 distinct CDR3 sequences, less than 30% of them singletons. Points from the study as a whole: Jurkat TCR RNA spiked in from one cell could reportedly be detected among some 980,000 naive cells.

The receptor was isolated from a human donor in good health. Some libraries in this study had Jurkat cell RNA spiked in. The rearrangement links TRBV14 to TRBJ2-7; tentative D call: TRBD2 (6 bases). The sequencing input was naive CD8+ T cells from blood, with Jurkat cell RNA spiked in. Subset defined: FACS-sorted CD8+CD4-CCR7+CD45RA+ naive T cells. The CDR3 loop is CASSPTSSLAMSTKQYF. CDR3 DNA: TGTGCCAGCAGCCCCACGAGTAGTCTAGCGATGTCTACGAAGCAGTACTTC.